This T cell receptor beta chain was found in a study of blood T cell repertoires in COVID-19. Clinical history reported by participants formed the basis on which cohorts were assigned. The CDR3 covers 16 residues. Germline CDR1 and CDR2: MGHRA and YSYEKL. Trimming at V came to 0 bases and at J to 3 bases, leaving 4 bases not matched to a gene. Generated by immunoSEQ multiplex PCR, the TCRdb table keeps only in-frame clones and is missing some. The table includes some 200,000 clones, 87% detected once. The material sequenced was PBMCs or T cells enriched from blood (not recorded which). This TCR was sampled from a man aged 25 to 45 in a cohort exposed to, infected with or recovered from COVID-19 (not recorded which). The chain recombines TRBV4-1 with TRBJ2-1; 8 bases align to TRBD2. This CDR3 is CASSQDPSGGYNEQFF. The CDR3 bases are TGCGCCAGCAGCCAAGATCCCAGCGGGGGCTACAATGAGCAGTTCTTC.